This T cell receptor (beta chain) was sequenced in a study of blood T cell repertoires in COVID-19. Study-level background: PBMCs, B-cell-depleted T cells, or T cells were the source of the cDNA or gDNA that made up the material.

The CDR3 runs 15 residues. Germline-derived CDR1 and CDR2 are SGHAT and FQNNGV. V was pared by 5 bases and J by 4 bases, with 18 bases between. In the authors' workflow: Amplification of reference gene primers was used by the study to estimate nucleated cell counts. Sequencing was performed with immunoSEQ multiplex PCR; in TCRdb, only in-frame clones are kept and a portion is missing. Clone size and the V and J calls come from that table; the DNA yielded D and trimming. The top ten hold roughly an eighth of the sample, which has tens of thousands of clones, over 80% seen once. This clonotype was sampled from a woman of 80 years or more with acute or convalescent COVID-19. Sequencing was carried out using peripheral blood. J is TRBJ2-7 and V is TRBV11-2; the D gene is possibly TRBD1 (6 bases). This CDR3 reads CASSTSGHSEYEQYF. The CDR3 DNA follows: TGTGCCAGCAGCACCTCGGGACACTCGGAGTACGAGCAGTACTTC.